This T cell receptor beta chain was recorded in a study of OX40 agonist ivuxolimab in advanced cancers. Study context: The patients' treatment was ivuxolimab, an agonistic anti-OX40 (CD134) antibody. Six ivuxolimab dose levels, 0.01 to 10 mg/kg, were given intravenously every 2 weeks. Two patients with cutaneous melanoma and one with hepatocellular carcinoma, three in total, showed partial responses.

TCRdb's table, derived via immunoSEQ multiplex PCR, lists solely in-frame clones and lacks some. This table has 45,000 to 60,000 clones, around nine tenths appearing once. Study-wide points: The authors did not determine the antigen specificity of the expanded peripheral T cells.

There are 14 residues in the CDR3. V gave up 9 bases and J gave up 0 bases; unmatched junction bases: 8. In germline, CDR1 is LGHNA, CDR2 YSLEER. In the case of this clone: As yet, its antigen is unknown.

The chain combines TRBV4-3 with TRBJ2-7; 7 nucleotides align to TRBD2. This receptor was obtained from an adult with an advanced solid tumor such as melanoma, head and neck, liver or kidney cancer. The sequencing used CD4+ or CD8+ T cells sorted from blood, collected in a trial of the OX40 agonist ivuxolimab. The CDR3 DNA reads as TGCGCCAGTTCTTCTAGCGGAACCTCCTACGAGCAGTACTTC. This translates into CASSSSGTSYEQYF.